The 9 T cell receptor beta chains listed next were all sequenced from one sample in a study of cytomegalovirus exposure and HLA in healthy donors. The PCR had 60 Vbeta and 13 Jbeta primers. Assay: immunoSEQ multiplex PCR; the TCRdb copy retains only in-frame clones and omits some. This table has 100,000 to 150,000 clones, approximately 8.6% appearing once. Sequencing was performed on PBMCs. Receptor source: a woman aged 40 to 49 in good health and CMV-seropositive.

The rearrangement links TRBV11-3 to TRBJ2-7, with D unresolved. The CDR3 is 12 amino acids. The germline gives CDR1 SGHNT, CDR2 YENEEA. Trimming shortened V by 5 bases and J by 4 bases, and 9 bases separated the two germline ends. CDR3 in DNA: TGTGCCAGCAGCATTGACTCGTACGAGCAGTACTTC. Amino acids: CASSIDSYEQYF. The full variable domain, in which reference TRBV11-3 and TRBJ2-7 provide the parts outside the CDR3, is EAGVVQSPRYKIIEKKQPVAFWCNPISGHNTLYWYLQNLGQGPELLIRYENEEAVDDSQLPKDRFSAERLKGVDSTLKIQPAELGDSAVYLCASSIDSYEQYFGPGTRLTVT.

This chain links TRBV6-1 with TRBJ1-2, with 9 nucleotides matching TRBD1. V dropped 1 base and J dropped 3; count of bases not matched to a gene: 6. This CDR3 spans 16 amino acids. Germline values: CDR1 MNHNS, CDR2 SASEGT. The CDR3: CASSEETGGRYYGYTF. The CDR3 region has the DNA TGTGCCAGCAGTGAAGAGACAGGGGGGCGCTACTATGGCTACACCTTC.

This clone was picked up a small number of times. The rearrangement joins TRBV5-1 to TRBJ2-5, with D possibly matching TRBD1 (7 bases). CDR3 size: 14 residues. Trimming pared 2 bases from V and 4 bases from J, leaving 12 bases between. The germline gives CDR1 SGHRS, CDR2 YFSETQ. The DNA for the CDR3 is TGCGCCAGCAGCTTCCCAGGGGGAGGAGAGACCCAGTACTTC. It specifies CASSFPGGGETQYF.

This clone was seen a few times. The V gene is TRBV6-5, the J gene TRBJ1-2; 11 bases are shared with TRBD1. Germline V gene data show CDR1 as MNHEY and CDR2 as SVGAGI. J lost 3 bases, V lost 9 bases, and 3 bases had no gene match. This CDR3 has 13 residues. The CDR3 sequence is CASPGQGDYGYTF. In DNA form, the CDR3 reads TGTGCCAGTCCGGGACAGGGGGACTATGGCTACACCTTC.

This chain links TRBV28 with TRBJ1-2; 9 positions match TRBD1. The CDR3 covers 13 residues. V dropped 10 bases and J dropped 5; count of bases not matched to a gene: 8. Germline V CDR1 and CDR2: MDHEN, SYDVKM. The CDR3: CATDRGQGYGYTF. In DNA, the CDR3 is TGTGCCACCGACCGGGGACAGGGATATGGCTACACCTTC.

The chain joins TRBV5-1 to TRBJ1-1; D gene ambiguous. The CDR3 extends over 13 amino acids. V was cut by 3 bases and J by 1 base, with 7 bases left in between. The germline gives CDR1 SGHRS, CDR2 YFSETQ. The CDR3 sequence is CASSYPQNTEAFF. CDR3 coding DNA: TGCGCCAGCAGCTACCCACAGAACACTGAAGCTTTCTTT.

The chain joins TRBV2 to TRBJ2-3; 11 nucleotides agree with TRBD2. V trimming: 3 bases; J trimming: 5 bases; junction bases outside the gene matches: 10. From germline, CDR1 is SNHLY and CDR2 FYNNEI. The CDR3 covers 17 residues. This CDR3 reads CASSEKGSGGDLDTQYF. The DNA for the CDR3 is TGTGCCAGCAGTGAGAAGGGTAGCGGGGGGGACCTAGATACGCAGTATTTT.

This clone appeared a few times. The rearrangement links TRBV19 to TRBJ1-2; D uncertain. The CDR3 is made up of 10 amino acids. Between the trimmed V and J ends, which lost 7 bases and 5 bases, there was a span of 5 bases. Germline values: CDR1 LNHDA, CDR2 SQIVND (reference sequence). The CDR3 here is CASKQYGYTF. The CDR3, as DNA: TGTGCCAGTAAACAATATGGCTACACCTTC.

The chain links TRBV5-1 to TRBJ2-3; D perhaps matches TRBD2 (6 bases). Germline CDR1 reads SGHRS; CDR2 reads YFSETQ. Trimming removed 2 bases at V and 4 bases at J, with 11 bases between. CDR3 length: 14 amino acids. CDR3 coding DNA: TGCGCCAGCAGCTTCGGAGGGGTGGCAGATACGCAGTATTTT. This codes for CASSFGGVADTQYF.